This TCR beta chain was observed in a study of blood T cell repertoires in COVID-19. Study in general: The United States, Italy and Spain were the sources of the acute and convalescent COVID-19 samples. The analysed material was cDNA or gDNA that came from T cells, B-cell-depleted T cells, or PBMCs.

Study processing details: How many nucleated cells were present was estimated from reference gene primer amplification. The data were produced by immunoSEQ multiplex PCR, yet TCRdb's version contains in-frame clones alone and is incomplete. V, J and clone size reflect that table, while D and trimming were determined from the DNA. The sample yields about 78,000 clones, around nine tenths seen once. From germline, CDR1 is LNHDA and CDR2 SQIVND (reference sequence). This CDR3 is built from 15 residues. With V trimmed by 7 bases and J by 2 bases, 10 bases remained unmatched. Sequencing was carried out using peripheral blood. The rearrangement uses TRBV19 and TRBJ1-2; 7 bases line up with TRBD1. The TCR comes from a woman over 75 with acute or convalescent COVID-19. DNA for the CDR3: TGTGCCAGTACCCAGGGACGGGGACAGAACTATGGCTACACCTTC. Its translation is CASTQGRGQNYGYTF.